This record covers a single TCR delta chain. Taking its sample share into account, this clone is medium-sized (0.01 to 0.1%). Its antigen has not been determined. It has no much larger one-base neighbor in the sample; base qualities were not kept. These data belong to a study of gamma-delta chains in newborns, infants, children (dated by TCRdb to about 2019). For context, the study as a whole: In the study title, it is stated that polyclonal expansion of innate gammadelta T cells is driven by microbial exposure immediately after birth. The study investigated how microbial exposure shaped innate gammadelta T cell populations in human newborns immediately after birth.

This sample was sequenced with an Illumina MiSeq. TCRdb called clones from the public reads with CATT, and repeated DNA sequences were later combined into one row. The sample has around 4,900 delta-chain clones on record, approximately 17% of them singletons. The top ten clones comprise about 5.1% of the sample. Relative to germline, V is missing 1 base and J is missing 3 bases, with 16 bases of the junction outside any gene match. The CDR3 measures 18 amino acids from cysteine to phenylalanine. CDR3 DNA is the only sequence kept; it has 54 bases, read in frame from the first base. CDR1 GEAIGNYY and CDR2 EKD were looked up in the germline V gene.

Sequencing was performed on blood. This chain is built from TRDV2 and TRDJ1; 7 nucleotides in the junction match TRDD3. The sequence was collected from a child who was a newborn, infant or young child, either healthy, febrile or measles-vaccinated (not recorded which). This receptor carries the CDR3 CACDTLWEVGERPDKLIF. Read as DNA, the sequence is TGTGCCTGTGACACTTTATGGGAAGTGGGGGAGAGACCCGATAAACTCATCTTT.